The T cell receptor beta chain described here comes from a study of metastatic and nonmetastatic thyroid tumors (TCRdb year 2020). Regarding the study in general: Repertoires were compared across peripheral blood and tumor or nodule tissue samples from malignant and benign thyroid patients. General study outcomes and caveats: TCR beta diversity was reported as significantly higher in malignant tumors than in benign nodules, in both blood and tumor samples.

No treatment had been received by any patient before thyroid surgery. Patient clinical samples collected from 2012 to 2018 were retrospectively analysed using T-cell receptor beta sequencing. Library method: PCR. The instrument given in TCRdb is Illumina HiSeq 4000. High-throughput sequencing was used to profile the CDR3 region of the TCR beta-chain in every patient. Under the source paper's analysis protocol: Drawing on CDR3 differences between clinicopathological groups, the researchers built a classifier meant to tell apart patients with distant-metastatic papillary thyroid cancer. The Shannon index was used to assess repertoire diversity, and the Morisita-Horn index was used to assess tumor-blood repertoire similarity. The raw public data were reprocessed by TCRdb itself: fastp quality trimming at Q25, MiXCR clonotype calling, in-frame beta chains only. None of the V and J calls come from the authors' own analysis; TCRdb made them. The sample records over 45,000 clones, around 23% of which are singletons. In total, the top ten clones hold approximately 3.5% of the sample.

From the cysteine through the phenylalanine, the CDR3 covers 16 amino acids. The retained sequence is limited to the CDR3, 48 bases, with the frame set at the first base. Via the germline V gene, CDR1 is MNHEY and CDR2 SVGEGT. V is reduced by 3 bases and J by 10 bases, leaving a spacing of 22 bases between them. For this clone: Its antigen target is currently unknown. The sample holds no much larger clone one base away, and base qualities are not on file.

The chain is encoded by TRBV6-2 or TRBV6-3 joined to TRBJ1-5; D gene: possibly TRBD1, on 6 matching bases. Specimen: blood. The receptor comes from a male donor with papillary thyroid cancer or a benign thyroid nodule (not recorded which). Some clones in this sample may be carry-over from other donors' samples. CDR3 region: CASSYPTAGTRQPQHF. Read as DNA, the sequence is TGTGCCAGCAGTTATCCAACGGCAGGGACACGACAACCCCAGCATTTT.